Below, 5 T cell receptor beta chains from the same sample are listed, as sequenced in a study of OX40 agonist ivuxolimab in advanced cancers. Profiling relied on immunoSEQ multiplex PCR, and the TCRdb table lists in-frame clones only, not all of them. The data contain tens of thousands of clones, approximately 84% of them singletons. Source: CD4+ or CD8+ T cells sorted from blood, taken in a trial of the OX40 agonist ivuxolimab. Receptors originate from an adult with an advanced solid tumor such as melanoma, head and neck, liver or kidney cancer.

The V gene is TRBV2, the J gene TRBJ2-3; no firm D call. Germline V gene lookup returns CDR1 SNHLY and CDR2 FYNNEI. V lost 6 bases to trimming and J lost 4 bases, with 8 bases between them. The CDR3 length is 12 residues. CDR3 DNA: TGTGCCAGCAGGTCAGTCGCAGATACGCAGTATTTT. It is translated as CASRSVADTQYF.

V usage is TRBV5-1 and J usage is TRBJ1-2; D is unclear. The germline V and J ends were trimmed by 7 bases and 6 bases, with 19 bases remaining between them. The germline V gene has CDR1 SGHRS and CDR2 YFSETQ. This CDR3 has 14 amino acids. The CDR3: CASSLGGEGNGYTF. The CDR3, as DNA: TGCGCCAGCTCTCTCGGTGGGGAAGGAAATGGCTACACCTTC.

V gene TRBV2 combines with J gene TRBJ2-1; D not certain. V was trimmed by 9 bases and J by 3 bases, leaving 15 bases between them. The germline CDR1 and CDR2 sequences are SNHLY and FYNNEI. The CDR3 consists of 14 residues. Written as DNA, the CDR3 is TGTGCCAGTGCCCGAGGATTGAACTACAATGAGCAGTTCTTC. It yields the protein CASARGLNYNEQFF.

The V and J genes are TRBV6-6 and TRBJ1-2; D uncertain. Per the germline V gene, CDR1 is MNHNY and CDR2 is SVGAGI (reference sequence). Trimming cost V 6 bases and J 1 base, with 15 bases left between them. The CDR3 length is 15 residues. CDR3 protein: CASSPPWVGNYGYTF. The CDR3 DNA is TGTGCCAGCAGCCCGCCGTGGGTGGGTAACTATGGCTACACCTTC.

This clone was recorded a few times. J is TRBJ1-4 and V is TRBV6-5; weak D call: TRBD1 (5 bases). V lost 7 bases, J lost 10 bases, and 13 bases lay in between. Germline values: CDR1 MNHEY, CDR2 SVGAGI. CDR3 length equals 12 residues. The CDR3 is CASTSDSGKLFF. CDR3 bases: TGTGCCAGCACCTCAGACAGTGGAAAACTGTTTTTT.